The sample holds many counts of the clone carrying this T cell receptor beta chain. What it recognizes is unknown. This entry belongs to a study of T cells after yellow fever vaccination. The J segment lost 5 bases and the V segment lost 0 bases, leaving 10 bases of the junction unmatched. Germline CDR1 is LGHNA and CDR2 is YSLEER. The CDR3 length is 17 residues. Broader study findings: Post-booster reappearance was seen for most primary-vaccination clones (about 96% CD4, around 88% CD8). Abundant clonotypes from the bulk population could contaminate FACS-sorted repertoires.

The study made its TCR cDNA through 5'RACE template switching. That step introduced a universal primer site along with UMIs. TCRdb reanalysed the 5' RACE reads using MiXCR and keeps one entry per CDR3 protein. The table includes under 95,000 distinct CDR3 sequences, around 7.9% detected once. The V gene is TRBV4-3, the J gene TRBJ2-3; 8 positions match TRBD1. Here the sequenced sample was CD8+ T cells sorted from PBMCs, taken 10 days after the first yellow fever vaccination. This sequence originates from a man between 18 and 29 years old who received the YFV17D yellow fever vaccine. CDR3 residues: CASSQDYPTGGQDTQYF. CDR3 sequence (DNA): TGCGCCAGCAGCCAAGATTACCCCACAGGGGGTCAAGATACGCAGTATTTT.